This TCR beta chain was captured by sequencing in a study of CXCR3-negative and CXCR3-positive naive CD8 T cells. Study observations and caveats: The study found comparably high diversity in both naive subsets and much lower diversity in memory CD8+ cells. Naive CXCR3-positive cells had TRB CDR3s more hydrophobic than those of CXCR3-negative naive cells.

5' RACE that incorporated UMI labels was used to prepare the TRB cDNA libraries. One entry per CDR3 protein, without DNA, is what TCRdb gives after re-calling the 5' RACE reads. The record lists 100,000 to 150,000 distinct CDR3 sequences, of which the ten most abundant hold 0.29%. For this clonotype: Its antigen is undetermined.

The TCR sequence derives from a human donor in good health. Some clones in this sample may be carry-over from other donors' samples. The specimen was naive CXCR3- CD8+ T cells from blood. The subset here: CD45RO-CCR7+CD27+CD95- naive CD8+ T cells lacking CXCR3 (TNR3-).

Here the CDR3 reads CASSQDPGDPYEQYF. The rearrangement uses TRBV3-1 and TRBJ2-7. The CDR3 length is 15 residues. Germline V lookup: CDR1 LGHDT, CDR2 YNNKEL (reference sequence).